This T cell receptor beta chain originates from a study of vaccination effects on CD4 cells after COVID-19. Study-level background: After expansion with viral peptide pools in the ViraFEST assay, antigen-specific CD4+ T cells were sequenced. Researchers obtained post-vaccine samples at a median of 72 days past the second dose.

For this clone: No antigen is known for it.

Researchers isolated CD4+ T cells once ten to eleven days of culture had elapsed. Everyone in the study got two shots of either the BNT162b2 or mRNA-1273 vaccine. This table comes from immunoSEQ multiplex PCR, and its TCRdb copy is limited to in-frame clones, with some not included. The data show about 57,000 clones, around 84% seen once. CDR1 LNHDA and CDR2 SQIVND come from the germline V gene (reference sequence). CDR3 length equals 15 residues. Trimming cost V 4 bases and J 4 bases, with 16 bases left between them. The specimen was CD4+ T cells from PBMCs cultured without peptide, collected after COVID-19 vaccination. The chain couples TRBV19 to TRBJ1-2; possibly TRBD1 for D (6 bases). The receptor was isolated from a human donor who received a COVID-19 vaccine. CDR3 in amino acids: CASSKGGHTTYGYTF. In nucleotides, the CDR3 is TGTGCCAGTAGTAAGGGGGGACATACAACCTATGGCTACACCTTC.